The rows below give T cell receptor beta chains drawn from one sample of a study of Graves' ophthalmopathy and Graves' hyperthyroidism. TCRdb used MiXCR to reprocess the multiplex PCR reads, holding one entry per CDR3 protein. The data show 1 million to 1.3 million distinct CDR3 sequences, 35% to 40% seen once. Sample: peripheral blood or thyroid tissue (not recorded which). These receptors all come from an adult man with Graves' hyperthyroidism. CDR3s include the opening cysteine and the closing phenylalanine or tryptophan. The D gene is left open where the match is weak. Expanded clones get a size class; other rows say once, few or many, or leave the size out.

v_gene	j_gene	abundance	d_gene	CDR3nt	CDR3aa
TRBV7-2	TRBJ1-3	.	TRBD1	TGTGCCAGCAGGACAGGGTCTGCCACTGGAAACACCATATATTTT	CASRTGSATGNTIYF
TRBV7-2	TRBJ1-1	many	.	TGTGCCAGCAGCCCCGGCGGACAGAGACGCTTGAACACTGAAGCTTTCTTT	CASSPGGQRRLNTEAFF
TRBV4-1	TRBJ2-7	.	.	TGCGCCAGCAGCCATAGCCCGAGTGGACAGAGATTACGGGAGCAGTACTTC	CASSHSPSGQRLREQYF
TRBV6-6	TRBJ2-7	few	TRBD1	TGTGCCAGCAGTACGTTCGACAGGGGAGAACCCTACGAGCAGTACTTC	CASSTFDRGEPYEQYF
TRBV7-8	TRBJ1-5	.	.	TGTGCCAGCAGCCTACAGGATTATAGCAATCAGCCCCAGCATTTT	CASSLQDYSNQPQHF
TRBV20-1	TRBJ1-1	.	.	TGCAGTGCTAGATTAGTCACTGAAGCTTCCTTT	CSARLVTEASF
TRBV7-9	TRBJ2-6	.	TRBD2	TGTACCAGCCAGCGGGGGACCTCTGGGGCCAACGTCCTGACTTTC	CTSQRGTSGANVLTF
TRBV9	TRBJ2-5	many	TRBD1	TGTGCCAGCACCATAGGGACAGCCCAAGAGACCCAGTACTTC	CASTIGTAQETQYF
TRBV25-1	TRBJ2-7	many	.	TGTGCCAGCGGAGGAGGGGGTTTGAACGAGCAGTACTTC	CASGGGGLNEQYF
TRBV19	TRBJ1-5	many	.	TGTGCCAGTAACTCGGGACTGAGCAATCAGCCCCAGCATTTT	CASNSGLSNQPQHF
TRBV9	TRBJ1-3	.	TRBD1	TGTGCCAGCAGCGCCCCCGGGACAGGGGGCTCTGGAAACACCATATATTTT	CASSAPGTGGSGNTIYF
TRBV12-3/TRBV12-4	TRBJ1-6	.	TRBD1	TGTGCCAGCAGCGCGGACAGGGACGGGTCACCCCTCCACTTT	CASSADRDGSPLHF
TRBV7-9	TRBJ2-2	.	TRBD2	TGTGCCAGCAGCTTATCGGGGAGGGCCTACACCGGGGAGCTGTTTTTT	CASSLSGRAYTGELFF
TRBV7-9	TRBJ1-4	many	.	TGTGCCAGCAGCTCGGGGACACGCGAAAAACTGTTTTTT	CASSSGTREKLFF
TRBV9	TRBJ1-1	many	.	TGTGCCAGCAGCTGGGGGGTCCAGGGGAACACTGAAGCTTTCTTT	CASSWGVQGNTEAFF
TRBV24-1	TRBJ1-2	many	.	TGTGCCACCAGTGATGCCTTCACAGGCTACACCTTC	CATSDAFTGYTF
TRBV13	TRBJ1-2	few	TRBD1	TGTGCCAGCAGCCGCTCATCCGGAAAGGGACAGGGATCGGGTGGCTACACCTTC	CASSRSSGKGQGSGGYTF
TRBV7-2	TRBJ1-1	few	.	TGTGCCAGCAGCTTAGAAAGTGGTTTTGTGCCGGGGGGAATGAACACTGAAGCTTTCTTT	CASSLESGFVPGGMNTEAFF
TRBV7-9	TRBJ2-7	many	.	TGTGCCAGCAGCTTAGGCAGGGGCGCTGCCGAGCAGTACTTC	CASSLGRGAAEQYF
TRBV7-2	TRBJ2-7	.	TRBD2	TGTGCCAGCAGCTTAGTCTTCTCTGGGGGGGATTACGAGCAGTACTTC	CASSLVFSGGDYEQYF
TRBV2	TRBJ2-7	.	.	TGTGCCAGCACGGGGCAGGGGAGCGAGCAGTACTTC	CASTGQGSEQYF
TRBV20-1	TRBJ1-2	few	TRBD1	TGCAGTGCTAGGGACAGGGGTTTTCCAACAGCTAACTATGGCTACACCTTC	CSARDRGFPTANYGYTF
TRBV2	TRBJ1-5	.	.	TGTGCCAGCAGTGTGTGGGGAGGGACCCAGCATTTT	CASSVWGGTQHF
TRBV20-1	TRBJ2-5	many	.	TGCAGTGCTAGCCCCGACAGGCTTAACGCGTACCAAGAGACCCAGTACTTC	CSASPDRLNAYQETQYF